The 21 T cell receptor beta chains below were found in one sample sequenced in a study of T cell clonality in common variable immunodeficiency (dated by TCRdb to between 2015 and 2017). The method was the immunoSEQ multiplex PCR assay. In its TCRdb copy, this immuneACCESS table keeps in-frame sequences only and misses some clones. Where compared with another copy, unresolved V genes explain less than half of these, and the others have no known cause. This sample has around 45,000 clones, none of them a singleton. More than 9% of the sample is held by the ten biggest clonotypes. Sequencing input: peripheral blood mononuclear cells. These TCRs come from a person aged 18-70 years in good health.

This clone was counted ten times or more. With the read ending 3 residues before the CDR3 end, the germline J gene is used to fill in that end. The rearrangement uses TRBV5-8 and TRBJ2-7, with 7 nucleotides matching TRBD1. There are 14 residues in the CDR3. The trim removed 2 bases at V and 2 bases at J, leaving 4 bases unmatched. Germline assignment: CDR1 SGHTS and CDR2 YDEGEE. The CDR3 spells CASSFRDSTYEQYF. The sequenced part of the CDR3 DNA is TGTGCCAGCAGCTTTCGGGACAGCACCTACGAG.

This clone has a count of ten or more. The read ends 3 residues before the CDR3 terminus; that terminus is restored from the germline J gene. The J gene is TRBJ2-7, the V gene TRBV28, with D possibly being TRBD1 (6 bases). The CDR3 is 15 residues long. Germline values: CDR1 MDHEN, CDR2 SYDVKM. Deletions cut 3 bases from V and 2 bases from J, with 14 bases between. CDR3 DNA, as far as it was read: TGTGCCAGCAGTTTGGGGGACACCTCAACCTACGAG. This codes for CASSLGDTSTYE. The complete CDR3 protein is CASSLGDTSTYEQYF.

This clone was seen repeatedly, ten times or more. The observed sequence ends 3 residues before the CDR3 terminus, with the missing tail filled in from the germline J gene. The chain employs TRBV28 and TRBJ2-3; D is uncertain. CDR1 and CDR2 (germline): MDHEN, SYDVKM. This CDR3 comprises 13 residues. The CDR3 sequence: CASSLTLSKTQYF. Incomplete CDR3 DNA: TGTGCCAGCAGTTTAACACTAAGCAAAACG.

This clone was recorded many times. CDR3 residues: CASSLGRGKLFF. The sequenced CDR3 bases are TGTGCCAGTTCCCTGGGTAGGGGAAAA. This sequence joins TRBV14 and TRBJ1-4; weak D call: TRBD1 (5 bases). The read gets to within 3 residues of the CDR3 end, and the germline J gene fills in the rest. Trimming removed 9 bases from V and 10 bases from J, with 15 bases in between. Germline CDR1 is SGHDN and CDR2 is FVKESK. The length of the CDR3 is 12 residues.

This clone was seen many times. The read ends 3 residues early relative to the CDR3; the germline J gene fills the gap. The genes are TRBV2 and TRBJ2-5; TRBD2 might be the D (5 bases). Trimming took off 1 base at V and 3 bases at J, with 9 bases between the two ends. The CDR3 runs 14 residues. Germline assignment: CDR1 SNHLY and CDR2 FYNNEI. The sequenced CDR3 bases are TGTGCCAGCAGTGAAGAGTCCGGGGAAGAGACC. As protein: CASSEESGEET. The entire CDR3 protein is CASSEESGEETQYF.

In this sample, this clone turned up many times. The CDR3 goes on 3 residues after the read ends, and that part is filled in from the germline J gene. The V gene is TRBV5-1, the J gene TRBJ2-1; 12 bases are a match to TRBD2. V dropped 0 bases and J dropped 7; count of bases not matched to a gene: 5. The CDR3 totals 16 residues. Germline CDR1 and CDR2: SGHRS and YFSETQ. The CDR3 reads CASSLGTSGKVNEQFF. The sequenced CDR3 bases are TGCGCCAGCAGCTTGGGGACTAGCGGGAAAGTAAATGAG.

This clone appeared many times. The CDR3 goes on 3 residues after the read ends, and that part is filled in from the germline J gene. This chain links TRBV4-1 with TRBJ1-2; 11 bases line up with TRBD1. This CDR3 comprises 15 residues. The V gene end was trimmed by 4 bases and the J gene end by 5 bases; junction bases not matched to a gene: 6. Germline V gene sequence: CDR1 MGHRA, CDR2 YSYEKL. CDR3 DNA, as far as it was read: TGCGCCAGCAGCCCGGGACAGGGGGTAGAATATGGC. It is translated as CASSPGQGVEYG. The full CDR3 protein is CASSPGQGVEYGYTF.

There are many counts of this clone. The read falls 3 residues short of the CDR3 end, and the missing part is taken from the germline J gene. The V and J genes are TRBV6-1 and TRBJ2-3, with a tentative D call TRBD2 (6 bases). The CDR3 runs 14 residues. CDR1 and CDR2 (germline): MNHNS, SASEGT. Trimming took off 1 base at V and 2 bases at J, with 7 bases between the two ends. CDR3 loop: CASSEGDSTDTQYF. The CDR3 DNA, read in part, is TGTGCCAGCAGTGAAGGGGACTCCACAGATACG.

This clone was seen at least ten times. The read falls 3 residues short of the CDR3 end, and the missing part is taken from the germline J gene. The chain links TRBV7-2 to TRBJ1-1, with D possibly being TRBD1 (6 bases). The CDR3 has 13 amino acids. The V end lost 5 bases, the J end lost 1 base, and 8 bases lay between the germline ends. Germline V lookup: CDR1 SGHTA, CDR2 FQGNSA. The CDR3 region is CASSKDRNTEAFF. CDR3 bases read: TGTGCCAGCAGCAAGGACAGGAACACTGAA.

The table lists this clone with many counts. The read is 3 residues too short to cover the CDR3 end, so that end is filled in from the germline J gene. This chain connects TRBV2 to TRBJ2-5, with 11 bases identical to TRBD2. There are 15 residues in the CDR3. Germline values: CDR1 SNHLY, CDR2 FYNNEI. Germline trimming cut 6 bases from V and 2 bases from J; bases unmatched to any gene: 5. The CDR3 spells CASRLGLAVQETQYF. The DNA read from the CDR3 is TGTGCCAGCAGGTTGGGACTAGCGGTACAAGAGACC.

This clone showed up many times. Read coverage stops 3 residues before the CDR3 terminus; the germline J gene supplies the remainder. The chain uses TRBV5-1 and TRBJ2-3, with D tentatively TRBD2 (6 bases). This CDR3 is 16 amino acids long. Germline V gene data show CDR1 as SGHRS and CDR2 as YFSETQ. Trimming shortened V by 4 bases and J by 0 bases, and 15 bases separated the two germline ends. The CDR3 sequence is CASSEGLPLSTDTQYF. The sequenced CDR3 bases are TGCGCCAGCAGCGAGGGACTTCCCCTTAGCACAGATACG.

This clone was found many times. The read falls 3 residues short of the CDR3 end, and the missing part is taken from the germline J gene. The chain has TRBV19 and TRBJ2-1; D uncertain. Germline CDR1 reads LNHDA; CDR2 reads SQIVND (reference sequence). Deletions cut 1 base from V and 0 bases from J, with 13 bases between. The CDR3 consists of 17 residues. The part of the CDR3 DNA that was read is TGTGCCAGTAGTATAGGGAATTTAGCTAGCTCCTACAATGAG. This translates into CASSIGNLASSYNE. The complete CDR3 sequence is CASSIGNLASSYNEQFF.

This clone came up many times. The read terminates 3 residues before the CDR3 end, so the remaining end is supplied by the germline J gene. The chain has TRBV7-3 and TRBJ2-7, with 9 positions matching TRBD1. In germline, CDR1 is SGHTA, CDR2 FQGTGA. V lost 0 bases to trimming and J lost 6 bases; unmatched junction nucleotides: 6. The CDR3 is 15 amino acids. Partial CDR3 DNA: TGTGCCAGCAGCTTAACGGCCGGACAGGGGAGCGAG. As protein: CASSLTAGQGSE. The full-length CDR3 reads as CASSLTAGQGSEQYF. The variable domain in full, with the rest retrieved from reference TRBV7-3 and TRBJ2-7, is GAGVSQTPSNKVTEKGKYVELRCDPISGHTALYWYRQSLGQGPEFLIYFQGTGAADDSGLPNDRFFAVRPEGSVSTLKIQRTERGDSAVYLCASSLTAGQGSEQYFGPGTRLTVT.

This clone has more than one count but fewer than ten. Other DNA sequences of this sample code for an identical CDR3. CDR3 DNA (partial): TGCGCCAGCAGGGGGACTAGTGGGAGCTCCTACAATGAG. Translated: CASRGTSGSSYNE. The whole CDR3 protein reads CASRGTSGSSYNEQFF. The chain has TRBV5-1 and TRBJ2-1; 8 positions match TRBD2. The missing CDR3 end, 3 residues past where the read stops, is filled in from the germline J gene. Germline V gene lookup returns CDR1 SGHRS and CDR2 YFSETQ. The junction had 7 bases not matched to a gene; V was cut back by 5 bases and J by 0 bases. The CDR3 runs to 16 residues.

This clone was found many times. Coverage ceases 3 residues before the CDR3 finishes, and the germline J gene fills in the end. This chain links TRBV5-1 with TRBJ2-5; TRBD2 matches 11 bases. Germline CDR1 reads SGHRS; CDR2 reads YFSETQ. This CDR3 is built from 15 residues. V was pared by 6 bases and J by 1 base, with 5 bases of the junction left unmatched. CDR3 residues: CASTGLAEFQETQYF. Incomplete CDR3 DNA: TGCGCCAGCACGGGACTAGCGGAGTTCCAAGAGACC.

This clone was seen many times. The CDR3 end falls 3 residues outside the read, so it is completed with the germline J gene. The chain uses TRBV4-2 and TRBJ2-1, with a weak D call TRBD2 (6 bases). CDR1 is LGHNA, CDR2 YNFKEQ, per germline. CDR3 size: 16 residues. The V and J ends lost 0 bases and 9 bases respectively, with 18 bases between them. CDR3 in amino acids: CASSQDLRGKNGEQFF. The sequenced part of the CDR3 DNA is TGTGCCAGCAGCCAAGATTTGCGGGGCAAAAATGGTGAG.

This clone was recorded at least ten times. Read coverage stops 3 residues before the CDR3 terminus; the germline J gene supplies the remainder. The V call is TRBV20-1, the J call TRBJ2-1; TRBD1 agrees at 10 bases. The CDR3 spans 13 residues. The J segment lost 8 bases and the V segment lost 6 bases, leaving 7 bases of the junction unmatched. Germline V gene data show CDR1 as DFQATT and CDR2 as SNEGSKA (reference sequence). The sequenced part of the CDR3 DNA is TGCAGTGCCCTCGGACAGGGGGTCGATGAG. Translation: CSALGQGVDE. Given in full, the CDR3 is CSALGQGVDEQFF.

This clone came up many times. The read stops 3 residues short of the end of the CDR3; the missing end is completed from the germline J gene. V is TRBV29-1 and J is TRBJ2-5; perhaps TRBD1 as D (5 bases). Germline CDR1 and CDR2: SQVTM and ANQGSEA. The CDR3 covers 12 residues. The V gene lost 5 bases and the J gene lost 0 bases, with 7 bases spanning the gap. The sequenced CDR3 bases are TGCAGCGTTCCGACAGACCAAGAGACC. Its translation: CSVPTDQET. The CDR3 as a whole reads CSVPTDQETQYF.

A few counts support this clone. The CDR3 extends 3 residues past the end of the read, so its final part is completed from the germline J gene. This sequence joins TRBV5-3 and TRBJ2-7, with a weak D call TRBD2 (6 bases). TRBV5-3 is noted as an ORF with a role that remains uncertain. V lost 6 bases and J 2 bases, leaving 15 bases between the germline ends. CDR3 length equals 14 residues. The CDR3 bases that were read are TGTGCCAGAACCAACCGGGGGTGTGCCTACGAG. Translating it yields CARTNRGCAYE. The whole CDR3 reads CARTNRGCAYEQYF.

In its sample, this clone was seen many times. The read ends 3 residues early relative to the CDR3; the germline J gene fills the gap. The chain carries TRBV19 and TRBJ1-5; 9 nucleotides align to TRBD1. This CDR3 is 16 amino acids long. The germline gives CDR1 LNHDA, CDR2 SQIVND (reference sequence). The junction had 10 bases not matched to a gene; V was cut back by 5 bases and J by 5 bases. The CDR3 sequence is CASSPWTGVGYQPQHF. The DNA read from the CDR3 is TGTGCCAGTAGTCCCTGGACAGGGGTCGGCTATCAGCCC.

This clone occurred many times. The sequence runs out 3 residues before the end of the CDR3; the remainder is reconstructed from the germline J gene. The chain couples TRBV19 to TRBJ1-6, with 8 bases aligning to TRBD1. This CDR3 is built from 16 residues. With V trimmed by 6 bases and J by 3 bases, 7 bases remained unmatched. CDR1 is LNHDA, CDR2 SQIVND, per germline (reference sequence). The part of the CDR3 DNA that was read is TGTGCCAGTAGCCTCAGGGGGCAGAACTATAATTCACCC. Translation: CASSLRGQNYNSP. The CDR3 as a whole reads CASSLRGQNYNSPLHF. The full variable domain, in which reference TRBV19 and TRBJ1-6 provide the parts outside the CDR3, is DGGITQSPKYLFRKEGQNVTLSCEQNLNHDAMYWYRQDPGQGLRLIYYSQIVNDFQKGDIAEGYSVSREKKESFPLTVTSAQKNPTAFYLCASSLRGQNYNSPLHFGNGTRLTVT.